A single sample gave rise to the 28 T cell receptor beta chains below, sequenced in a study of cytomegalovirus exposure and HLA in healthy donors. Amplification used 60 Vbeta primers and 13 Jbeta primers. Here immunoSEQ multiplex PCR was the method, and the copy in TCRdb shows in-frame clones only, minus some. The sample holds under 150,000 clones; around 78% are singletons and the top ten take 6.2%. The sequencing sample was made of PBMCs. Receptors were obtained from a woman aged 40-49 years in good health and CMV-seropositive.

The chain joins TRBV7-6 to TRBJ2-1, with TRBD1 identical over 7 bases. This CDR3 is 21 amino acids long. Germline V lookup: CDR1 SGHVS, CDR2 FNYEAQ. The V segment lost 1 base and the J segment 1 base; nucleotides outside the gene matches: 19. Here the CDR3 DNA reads TGTGCCAGCAGCTTAGGGATCCCGGGACAGTTCCCCGAACCTTCCTACAATGAGCAGTTCTTC. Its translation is CASSLGIPGQFPEPSYNEQFF. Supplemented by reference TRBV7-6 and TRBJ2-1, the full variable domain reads GAGVSQSPRYKVTKRGQDVALRCDPISGHVSLYWYRQALGQGPEFLTYFNYEAQQDKSGLPNDRFSAERPEGSISTLTIQRTEQRDSAMYRCASSLGIPGQFPEPSYNEQFFGPGTRLTVL.

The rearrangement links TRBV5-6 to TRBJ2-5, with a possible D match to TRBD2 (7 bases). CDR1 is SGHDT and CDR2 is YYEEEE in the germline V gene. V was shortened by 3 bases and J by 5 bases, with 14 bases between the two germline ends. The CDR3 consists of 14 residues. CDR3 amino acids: CASSWGRGGETQYF. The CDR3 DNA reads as TGTGCCAGCAGCTGGGGTAGGGGGGGGGAGACCCAGTACTTC.

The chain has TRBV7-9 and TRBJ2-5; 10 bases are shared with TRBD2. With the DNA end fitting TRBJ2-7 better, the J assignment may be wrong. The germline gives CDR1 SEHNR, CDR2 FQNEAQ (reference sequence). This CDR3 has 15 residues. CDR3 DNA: TGTGCCAGCAGCTTAGGCGGACTAGCGGATTACGAGCAGTACTTC. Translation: CASSLGGLADYEQYF.

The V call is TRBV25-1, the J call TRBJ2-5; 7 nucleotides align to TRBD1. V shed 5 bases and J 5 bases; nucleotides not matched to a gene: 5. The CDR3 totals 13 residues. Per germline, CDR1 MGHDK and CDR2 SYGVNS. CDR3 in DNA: TGTGCCAGCAGTACCGGACAGGAGGAGACCCAGTACTTC. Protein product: CASSTGQEETQYF. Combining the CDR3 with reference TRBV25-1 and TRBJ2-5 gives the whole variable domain EADIYQTPRYLVIGTGKKITLECSQTMGHDKMYWYQQDPGMELHLIHYSYGVNSTEKGDLSSESTVSRIRTEHFPLTLESARPSHTSQYLCASSTGQEETQYFGPGTRLLVL.

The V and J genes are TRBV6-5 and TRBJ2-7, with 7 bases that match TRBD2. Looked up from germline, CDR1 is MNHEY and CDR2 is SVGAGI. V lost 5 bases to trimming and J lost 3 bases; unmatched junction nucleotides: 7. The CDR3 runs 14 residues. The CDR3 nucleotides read TGTGCCAGCAGTCAACTCCGGGACTACTACGAGCAGTACTTC. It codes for CASSQLRDYYEQYF.

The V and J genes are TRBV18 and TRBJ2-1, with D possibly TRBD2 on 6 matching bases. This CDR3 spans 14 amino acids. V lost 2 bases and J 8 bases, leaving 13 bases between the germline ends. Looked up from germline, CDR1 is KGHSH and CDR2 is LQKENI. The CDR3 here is CASSPSGEEDEQFF. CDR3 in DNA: TGTGCCAGCTCACCATCCGGGGAGGAGGATGAGCAGTTCTTC.

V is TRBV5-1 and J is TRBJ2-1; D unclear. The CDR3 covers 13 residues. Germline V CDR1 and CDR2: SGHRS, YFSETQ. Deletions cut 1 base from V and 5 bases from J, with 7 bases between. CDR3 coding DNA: TGCGCCAGCAGCTTGTCGCGAGACAATGAGCAGTTCTTC. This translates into CASSLSRDNEQFF.

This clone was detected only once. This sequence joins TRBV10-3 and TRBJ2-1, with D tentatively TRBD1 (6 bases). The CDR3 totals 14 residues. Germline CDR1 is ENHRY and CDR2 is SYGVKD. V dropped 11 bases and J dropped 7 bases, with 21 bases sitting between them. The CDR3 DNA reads TGTGCCGTCGCAATGGGCAGGGGAGTGAATGAGCAGTTCTTC. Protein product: CAVAMGRGVNEQFF.

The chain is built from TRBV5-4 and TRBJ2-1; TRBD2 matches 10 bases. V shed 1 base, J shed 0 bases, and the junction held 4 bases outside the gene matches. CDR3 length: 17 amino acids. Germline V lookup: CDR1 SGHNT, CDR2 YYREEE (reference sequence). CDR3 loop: CASSLSGLAASYNEQFF. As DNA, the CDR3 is TGTGCCAGCAGCTTGAGCGGACTAGCGGCCTCCTACAATGAGCAGTTCTTC.

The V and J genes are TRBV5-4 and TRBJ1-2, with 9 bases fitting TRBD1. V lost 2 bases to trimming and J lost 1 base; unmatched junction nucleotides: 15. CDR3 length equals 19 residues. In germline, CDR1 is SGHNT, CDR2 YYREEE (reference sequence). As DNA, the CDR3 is TGTGCCAGCAGCTTCCTTACTTGGACAGGGGAAGTCCTTAACTATGGCTACACCTTC. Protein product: CASSFLTWTGEVLNYGYTF.

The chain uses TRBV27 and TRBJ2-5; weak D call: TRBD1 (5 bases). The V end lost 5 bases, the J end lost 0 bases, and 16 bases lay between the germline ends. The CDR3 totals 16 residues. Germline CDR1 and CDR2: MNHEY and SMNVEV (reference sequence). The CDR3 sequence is CASSKTPGAYQETQYF. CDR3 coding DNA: TGTGCCAGCAGTAAGACTCCTGGGGCGTACCAAGAGACCCAGTACTTC.

The CDR3 loop reads CASSPPAGPDEQYF. The CDR3, as DNA: TGCGCCAGCAGCCCCCCGGCAGGGCCGGACGAGCAGTACTTC. The chain employs TRBV5-1 and TRBJ2-7, with D perhaps TRBD1 (5 bases). This CDR3 has 14 amino acids. CDR1 is SGHRS, CDR2 YFSETQ, per germline. With 4 bases removed from V and 5 bases from J, the gap between germline ends came to 16 bases.

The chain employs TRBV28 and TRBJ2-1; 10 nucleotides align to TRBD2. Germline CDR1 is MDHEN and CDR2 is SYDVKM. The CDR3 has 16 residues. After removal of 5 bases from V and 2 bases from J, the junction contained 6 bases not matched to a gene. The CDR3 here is CASSAASGSAYNEQFF. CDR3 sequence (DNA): TGTGCCAGCAGTGCAGCTAGCGGGAGTGCCTACAATGAGCAGTTCTTC. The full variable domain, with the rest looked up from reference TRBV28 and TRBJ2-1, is DVKVTQSSRYLVKRTGEKVFLECVQDMDHENMFWYRQDPGLGLRLIYFSYDVKMKEKGDIPEGYSVSREKKERFSLILESASTNQTSMYLCASSAASGSAYNEQFFGPGTRLTVL.

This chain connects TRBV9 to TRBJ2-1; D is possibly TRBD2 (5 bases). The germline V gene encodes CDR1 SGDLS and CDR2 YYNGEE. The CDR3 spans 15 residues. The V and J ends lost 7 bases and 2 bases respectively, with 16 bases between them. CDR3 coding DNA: TGTGCCAGCGCACCCCGGGAAAAAACCTACAATGAGCAGTTCTTC. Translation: CASAPREKTYNEQFF.

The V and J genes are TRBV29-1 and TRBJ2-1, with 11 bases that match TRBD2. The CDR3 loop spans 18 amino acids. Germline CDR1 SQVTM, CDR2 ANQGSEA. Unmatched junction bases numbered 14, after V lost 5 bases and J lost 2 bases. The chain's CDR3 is CSVQLSGTSGTPYNEQFF. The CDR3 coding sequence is TGCAGCGTTCAGCTTTCCGGGACTAGCGGCACCCCCTACAATGAGCAGTTCTTC.

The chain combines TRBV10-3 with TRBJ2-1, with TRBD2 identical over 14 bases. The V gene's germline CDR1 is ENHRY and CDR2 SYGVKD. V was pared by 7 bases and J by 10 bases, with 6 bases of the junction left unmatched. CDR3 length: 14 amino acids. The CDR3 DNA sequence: TGTGCCATCATGGGGACTAGCGGGAGCTTCGAGCAGTTCTTC. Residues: CAIMGTSGSFEQFF.

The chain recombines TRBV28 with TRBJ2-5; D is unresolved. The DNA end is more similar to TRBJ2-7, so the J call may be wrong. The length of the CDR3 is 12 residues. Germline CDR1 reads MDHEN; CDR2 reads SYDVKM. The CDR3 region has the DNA TGTGCCAGCAGTTCCTCCTATGTCGAGCAGTACTTC. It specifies CASSSSYVEQYF.

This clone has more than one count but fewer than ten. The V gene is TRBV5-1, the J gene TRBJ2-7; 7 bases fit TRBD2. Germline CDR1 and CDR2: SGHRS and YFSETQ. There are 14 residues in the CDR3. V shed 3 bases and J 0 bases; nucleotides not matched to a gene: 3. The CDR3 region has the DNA TGCGCCAGCAGCTGGGCTAGCGGCTCCTACGAGCAGTACTTC. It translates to CASSWASGSYEQYF. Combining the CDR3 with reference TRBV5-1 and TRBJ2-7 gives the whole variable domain KAGVTQTPRYLIKTRGQQVTLSCSPISGHRSVSWYQQTPGQGLQFLFEYFSETQRNKGNFPGRFSGRQFSNSRSEMNVSTLELGDSALYLCASSWASGSYEQYFGPGTRLTVT.

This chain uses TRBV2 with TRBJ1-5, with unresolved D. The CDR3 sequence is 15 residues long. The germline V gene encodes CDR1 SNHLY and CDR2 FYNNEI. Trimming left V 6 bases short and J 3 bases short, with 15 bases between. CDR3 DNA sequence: TGTGCCAGCAGCTCACAGAGCGGTATCAATCAGCCCCAGCATTTT. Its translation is CASSSQSGINQPQHF.

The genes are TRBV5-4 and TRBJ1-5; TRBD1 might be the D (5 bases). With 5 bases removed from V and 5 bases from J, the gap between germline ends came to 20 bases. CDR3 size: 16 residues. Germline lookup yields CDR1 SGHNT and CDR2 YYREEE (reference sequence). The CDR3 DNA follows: TGTGCCAGCAGTAATGCAGGGTCGCGCGTCCATCAGCCCCAGCATTTT. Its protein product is CASSNAGSRVHQPQHF.

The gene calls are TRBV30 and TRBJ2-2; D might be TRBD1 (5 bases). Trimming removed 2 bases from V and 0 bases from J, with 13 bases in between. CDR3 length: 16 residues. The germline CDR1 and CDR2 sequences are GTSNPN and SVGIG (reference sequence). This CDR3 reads CAWSPQGCANTGELFF. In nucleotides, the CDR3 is TGTGCCTGGAGTCCCCAGGGCTGTGCGAACACCGGGGAGCTGTTTTTT.

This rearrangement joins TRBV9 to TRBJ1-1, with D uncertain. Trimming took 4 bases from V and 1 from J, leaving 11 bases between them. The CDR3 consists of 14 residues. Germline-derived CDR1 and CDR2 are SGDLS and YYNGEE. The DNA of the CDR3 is TGTGCCAGCAGCCCCCAGTTCGCGAACACTGAAGCTTTCTTT. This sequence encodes CASSPQFANTEAFF.

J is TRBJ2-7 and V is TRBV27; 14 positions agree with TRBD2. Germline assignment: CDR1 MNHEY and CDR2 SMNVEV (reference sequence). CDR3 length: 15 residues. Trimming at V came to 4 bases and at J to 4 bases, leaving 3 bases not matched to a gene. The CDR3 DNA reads TGTGCCAGCAGTTGGGGACTAGCGGGGGATTACGAGCAGTACTTC. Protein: CASSWGLAGDYEQYF.

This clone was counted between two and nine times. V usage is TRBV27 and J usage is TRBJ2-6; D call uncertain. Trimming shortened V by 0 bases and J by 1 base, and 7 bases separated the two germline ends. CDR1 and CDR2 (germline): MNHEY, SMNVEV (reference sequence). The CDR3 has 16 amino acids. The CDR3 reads CASSLSRISGANVLTF. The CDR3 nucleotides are TGTGCCAGCAGTTTATCGCGGATTTCTGGGGCCAACGTCCTGACTTTC.

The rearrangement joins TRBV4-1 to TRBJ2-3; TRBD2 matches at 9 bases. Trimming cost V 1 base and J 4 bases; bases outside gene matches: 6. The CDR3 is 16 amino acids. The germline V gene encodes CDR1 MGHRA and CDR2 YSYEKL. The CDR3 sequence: CASSQGGVAGADTQYF. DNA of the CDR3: TGCGCCAGCAGCCAAGGAGGGGTAGCGGGAGCAGATACGCAGTATTTT.

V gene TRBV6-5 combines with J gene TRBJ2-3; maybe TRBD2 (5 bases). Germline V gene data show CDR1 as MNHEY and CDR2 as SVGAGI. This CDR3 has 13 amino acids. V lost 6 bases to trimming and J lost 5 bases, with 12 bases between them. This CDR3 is CASSRADRDTQYF. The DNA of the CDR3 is TGTGCCAGCAGCCGAGCGGACCGAGATACGCAGTATTTT.

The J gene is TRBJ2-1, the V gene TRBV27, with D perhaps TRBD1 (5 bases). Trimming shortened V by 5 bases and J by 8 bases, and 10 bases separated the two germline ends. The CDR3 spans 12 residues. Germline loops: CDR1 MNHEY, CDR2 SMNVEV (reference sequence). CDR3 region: CASSLGADEQFF. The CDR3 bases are TGTGCCAGCAGTCTAGGGGCCGATGAGCAGTTCTTC.

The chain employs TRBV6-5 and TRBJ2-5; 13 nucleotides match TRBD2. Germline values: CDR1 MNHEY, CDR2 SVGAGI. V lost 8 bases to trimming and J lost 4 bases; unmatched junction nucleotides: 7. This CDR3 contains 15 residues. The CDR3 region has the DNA TGTGCCAGCGCCAGGGGACTAGCGGGATTAGAGACCCAGTACTTC. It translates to CASARGLAGLETQYF.